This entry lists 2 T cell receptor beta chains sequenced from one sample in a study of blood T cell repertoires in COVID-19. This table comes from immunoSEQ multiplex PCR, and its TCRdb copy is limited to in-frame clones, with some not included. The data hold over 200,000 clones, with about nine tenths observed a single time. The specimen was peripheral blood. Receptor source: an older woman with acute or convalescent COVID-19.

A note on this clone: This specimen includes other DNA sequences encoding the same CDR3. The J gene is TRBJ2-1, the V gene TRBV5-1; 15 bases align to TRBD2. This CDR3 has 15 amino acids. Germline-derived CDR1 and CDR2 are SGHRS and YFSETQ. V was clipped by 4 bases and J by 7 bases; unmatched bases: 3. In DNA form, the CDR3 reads TGCGCCAGCAGCGGACTAGCGGGAGGGCCGAATGAGCAGTTCTTC. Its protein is CASSGLAGGPNEQFF.

CDR3 protein: CASSPRTGNYGYTF. CDR3 nucleotides: TGTGCCAGTAGTCCGCGGACAGGAAACTATGGCTACACCTTC. J is TRBJ1-2 and V is TRBV19; 7 nucleotides agree with TRBD1. After removal of 5 bases from V and 2 bases from J, the junction contained 5 bases not matched to a gene. The CDR3 consists of 14 residues. The germline CDR1 and CDR2 sequences are LNHDA and SQIVND (reference sequence).